A selection of T cell receptor beta chains follows, all from one sample in a study of siplizumab effects on memory and regulatory T cells. TCRdb's table, derived via immunoSEQ multiplex PCR, lists solely in-frame clones and lacks some. The data hold some 100,000 clones, with 91% observed a single time. The sequencing sample was made of CD4+ T cells sorted from blood. These receptors were obtained from a human donor in good health. Some clones in this sample may be carry-over from other donors' samples. Both conserved end residues are part of each CDR3. Each record gives: D gene, V gene, clone size, J gene, CDR3 DNA, CDR3 protein. The D gene is left open where the match is weak. Where a row states a size, it is once, few, many or the class of an expanded clone; other rows omit it.

d_call: TRBD1
v_call: TRBV7-3
clone_size: -
j_call: TRBJ1-1
cdr3_nt: TGTGCCAGCAGTCCCAGGGGGGCGGAGAACACTGAAGCTTTCTTT
cdr3_aa: CASSPRGAENTEAFF

d_call: -
v_call: TRBV23-1
clone_size: -
j_call: TRBJ1-5
cdr3_nt: TGCGCCAGCAGTCAATCCGGGGGGCATAGGCAGCCCCAGCATTTT
cdr3_aa: CASSQSGGHRQPQHF

d_call: TRBD2
v_call: TRBV7-3
clone_size: -
j_call: TRBJ2-3
cdr3_nt: TGTGCCAGCAGCTCGGGAGGGCCTGCAGATACGCAGTATTTT
cdr3_aa: CASSSGGPADTQYF

d_call: -
v_call: TRBV7-3
clone_size: -
j_call: TRBJ2-1
cdr3_nt: TGTGCCAGCAGTGCCCAAGGTATCAATGAGCAGTTCTTC
cdr3_aa: CASSAQGINEQFF

d_call: -
v_call: TRBV7-9
clone_size: -
j_call: TRBJ1-1
cdr3_nt: TGTGCCAGCAGCTTCTACCAGGGAACTGAAGCTTTCTTT
cdr3_aa: CASSFYQGTEAFF

d_call: -
v_call: TRBV5-6
clone_size: -
j_call: TRBJ1-2
cdr3_nt: TGTGCCAGCAGCTGGGGTGACTTTAACCGTAACTATGGCTACACCTTC
cdr3_aa: CASSWGDFNRNYGYTF

d_call: TRBD1
v_call: TRBV7-8
clone_size: -
j_call: TRBJ2-7
cdr3_nt: TGTGCCAGCAAAGAGGGGGCGCAGGGCTACGAGCAGTACTTC
cdr3_aa: CASKEGAQGYEQYF

d_call: -
v_call: TRBV10-3
clone_size: -
j_call: TRBJ2-3
cdr3_nt: TGTGCCATCAGTGAGTCGATGGGGGCAGATACGCAGTATTTT
cdr3_aa: CAISESMGADTQYF

d_call: -
v_call: TRBV7-2
clone_size: -
j_call: TRBJ2-3
cdr3_nt: TGTGCCAGCAGCTCCTGGGGCTATTGGGCTGCGCAGTATTTT
cdr3_aa: CASSSWGYWAAQYF

d_call: TRBD2
v_call: TRBV7-8
clone_size: -
j_call: TRBJ2-7
cdr3_nt: TGTGCCAGCAGCTCCAGACTAGCGGCTGCCTACGAGCAGTACTTC
cdr3_aa: CASSSRLAAAYEQYF

d_call: -
v_call: TRBV11-2
clone_size: -
j_call: TRBJ2-7
cdr3_nt: TGTGCCAGCAGCTTAGCCCGGGGGCAAGGCTACGAGCAGTACTTC
cdr3_aa: CASSLARGQGYEQYF

d_call: -
v_call: TRBV27
clone_size: -
j_call: TRBJ2-7
cdr3_nt: TGTGCCAGCAGCGGTTTCCCAGAACGGACCTACGAGCAGTACTTC
cdr3_aa: CASSGFPERTYEQYF

d_call: TRBD2
v_call: TRBV5-1
clone_size: -
j_call: TRBJ2-5
cdr3_nt: TGCGCCAGCAGCTTGTGGTCTAGCGGTGGGGGAGAGACCCAGTACTTC
cdr3_aa: CASSLWSSGGGETQYF

d_call: -
v_call: TRBV29-1
clone_size: once
j_call: TRBJ2-3
cdr3_nt: TGCAGCGTTGATGGGGCACAGGGAGATACGCAGTATTTT
cdr3_aa: CSVDGAQGDTQYF

d_call: -
v_call: TRBV11-2
clone_size: -
j_call: TRBJ2-7
cdr3_nt: TGTGCCAGCAGCTTAGAATTGGGGGGCTCCAGCTACGAGCAGTACTTC
cdr3_aa: CASSLELGGSSYEQYF

d_call: -
v_call: TRBV7-6
clone_size: -
j_call: TRBJ1-1
cdr3_nt: TGTGCCAGCAGCTTAGTTCAGGGGTGGACTGAAGCTTTCTTT
cdr3_aa: CASSLVQGWTEAFF

d_call: -
v_call: TRBV19
clone_size: -
j_call: TRBJ1-2
cdr3_nt: TGTGCCAGTAGTACCAAGGGGGGGTATACCTTC
cdr3_aa: CASSTKGGYTF